This TCR beta chain was sequenced during a study of patients and donors after allogeneic stem cell transplantation. This clonotype was counted a few times. TCRdb passed the RT-PCR reads through MiXCR, listing each CDR3 protein once. Of about 200,000 distinct CDR3 sequences in the sample, around 40% were seen once. The length of the CDR3 is 14 residues. After removal of 3 bases from V and 5 bases from J, the junction contained 3 bases not matched to a gene. The rearrangement joins TRBV12-3 or TRBV12-4 to TRBJ1-5; 8 positions match TRBD1. Sample: blood, either unsorted or a sorted T cell fraction (not recorded which). The receptor comes from a human donor who was either an allogeneic HSCT recipient or a stem cell or donor lymphocyte infusion donor (not recorded which). It is not recorded whose cells these are; they may come from a transplant donor. CDR3 sequence (DNA): TGTGCCAGCAGTTTTGAGACAGGGGATCAGCCCCAGCATTTT. Translating it yields CASSFETGDQPQHF.